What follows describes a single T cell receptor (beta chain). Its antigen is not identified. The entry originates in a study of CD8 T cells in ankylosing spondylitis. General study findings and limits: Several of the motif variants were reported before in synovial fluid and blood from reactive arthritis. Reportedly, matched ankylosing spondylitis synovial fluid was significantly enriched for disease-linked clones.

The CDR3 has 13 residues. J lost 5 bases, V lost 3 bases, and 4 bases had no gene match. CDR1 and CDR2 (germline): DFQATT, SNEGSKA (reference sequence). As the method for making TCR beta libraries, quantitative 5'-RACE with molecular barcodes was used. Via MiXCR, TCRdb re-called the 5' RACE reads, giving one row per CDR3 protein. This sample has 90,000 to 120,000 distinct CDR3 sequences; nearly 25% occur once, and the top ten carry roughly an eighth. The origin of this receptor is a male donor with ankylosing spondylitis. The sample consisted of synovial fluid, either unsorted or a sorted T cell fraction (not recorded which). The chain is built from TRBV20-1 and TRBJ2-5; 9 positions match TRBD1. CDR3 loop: CSARWDRAETQYF. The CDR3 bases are TGCAGTGCTAGGTGGGACAGGGCTGAGACCCAGTACTTC.